These 15 T cell receptor beta chains came from one sample sequenced in a study of naive and memory T cell subsets. The beta constant-region primer was an equimolar mix of two oligonucleotides covering TRBC1 and TRBC2. From the UMI-ligation and nested PCR reads, TCRdb called clonotypes with MiXCR, one entry per CDR3 protein. The table lists 77,000 or so distinct CDR3 sequences, around 14% of them singletons. The sample was central memory CD4+ T cells from blood. All receptors derive from a human donor in good health.

This clonotype occurred a few times. The chain combines TRBV20-1 with TRBJ2-7; perhaps TRBD1 as D (5 bases). CDR1 is DFQATT and CDR2 is SNEGSKA in the germline V gene (reference sequence). V lost 2 bases and J 2 bases, leaving 13 bases between the germline ends. CDR3 length: 14 amino acids. This CDR3 reads CSARQGSSTYEQYF. The DNA of the CDR3 is TGCAGTGCTAGACAGGGTAGTAGTACCTACGAGCAGTACTTC.

J is TRBJ1-4 and V is TRBV5-5; 7 nucleotides agree with TRBD1. Unmatched junction bases numbered 0, after V lost 7 bases and J lost 0 bases. The CDR3 extends over 13 amino acids. Looked up from germline, CDR1 is SGHKS and CDR2 is YYEKEE (reference sequence). CDR3 nucleotide sequence: TGTGCCAGCGGGACAGCAACTAATGAAAAACTGTTTTTT. Translating it yields CASGTATNEKLFF.

The chain links TRBV2 to TRBJ1-1; the D gene is possibly TRBD1 (6 bases). The CDR3 loop spans 13 amino acids. Germline loops: CDR1 SNHLY, CDR2 FYNNEI. V dropped 10 bases and J dropped 5 bases, with 17 bases sitting between them. The DNA of the CDR3 is TGTGCCACCATTCAGGGGAGGGGGACTGAAGCTTTCTTT. Translated, it gives CATIQGRGTEAFF.

The J gene is TRBJ2-2, the V gene TRBV6-5; tentatively, D is TRBD1 (5 bases). CDR1 and CDR2 (germline): MNHEY, SVGAGI. The CDR3 runs 14 residues. V lost 4 bases and J lost 8, with 14 bases in between. CDR3 amino acids: CASSLLDIGGELFF. Written as DNA, the CDR3 is TGTGCCAGCAGTTTGCTGGACATCGGGGGGGAGCTGTTTTTT.

V is TRBV7-3 and J is TRBJ1-1; TRBD1 agrees at 8 bases. This CDR3 is built from 15 residues. The germline gives CDR1 SGHTA, CDR2 FQGTGA. The ends lost 2 bases at V and 7 bases at J; junction bases unmatched: 9. Here the CDR3 reads CASSLSQGARGEAFF. As DNA, the CDR3 is TGTGCCAGCAGCTTATCTCAGGGGGCACGTGGTGAAGCTTTCTTT. Full variable domain (remainder filled in from reference TRBV7-3 and TRBJ1-1): GAGVSQTPSNKVTEKGKYVELRCDPISGHTALYWYRQSLGQGPEFLIYFQGTGAADDSGLPNDRFFAVRPEGSVSTLKIQRTERGDSAVYLCASSLSQGARGEAFFGQGTRLTVV.

This clonotype was recorded many times. The chain carries TRBV3-1 and TRBJ1-5; no clear D gene. Germline V lookup: CDR1 LGHDT, CDR2 YNNKEL (reference sequence). The CDR3 is 15 residues long. Trimming left V 2 bases short and J 2 bases short, with 10 bases between. The CDR3 DNA follows: TGTGCCAGCAGCCAAAGCACGGACGGCAATCAGCCCCAGCATTTT. Protein: CASSQSTDGNQPQHF.

This clonotype was seen at least ten times. The V gene is TRBV3-1, the J gene TRBJ2-5; 7 nucleotides agree with TRBD1. The trim removed 4 bases at V and 5 bases at J, leaving 7 bases unmatched. CDR3 size: 14 residues. Germline V gives CDR1 LGHDT, CDR2 YNNKEL (reference sequence). The DNA of the CDR3 is TGTGCCAGCAGCCGGATGACAGGGCAGGAGACCCAGTACTTC. As protein: CASSRMTGQETQYF.

This chain uses TRBV18 with TRBJ1-1, with 9 positions matching TRBD1. The junction had 5 bases not matched to a gene; V was cut back by 4 bases and J by 8 bases. The CDR3 has 13 amino acids. CDR1 is KGHSH and CDR2 is LQKENI in the germline V gene. The CDR3 bases are TGTGCCAGCTCACAGGGACAGGGATACGAAGCTTTCTTT. It codes for CASSQGQGYEAFF.

The chain couples TRBV20-1 to TRBJ1-1, with TRBD1 matching 8 bases. Germline assignment: CDR1 DFQATT and CDR2 SNEGSKA (reference sequence). The CDR3 runs to 14 residues. J was trimmed by 1 base and V by 6 bases; bases with no gene match: 7. As DNA, the CDR3 is TGCAGTGCCTTCAAAGACAGGGGGAACACTGAAGCTTTCTTT. This gives the protein CSAFKDRGNTEAFF.

The V and J genes are TRBV10-3 and TRBJ2-7; 7 positions agree with TRBD1. Germline values: CDR1 ENHRY, CDR2 SYGVKD. Germline trimming cut 3 bases from V and 6 bases from J; bases unmatched to any gene: 5. The CDR3 spans 13 residues. CDR3 sequence (DNA): TGTGCCATCAGTGAACAGGGGATAGGCGAGCAGTACTTC. It encodes CAISEQGIGEQYF.

This sequence joins TRBV28 and TRBJ1-3; 7 bases are shared with TRBD1. Unmatched junction bases numbered 6, after V lost 4 bases and J lost 3 bases. The CDR3 is 15 residues long. From germline, CDR1 is MDHEN and CDR2 SYDVKM. CDR3 in DNA: TGTGCCAGCAGTTCCGAACAGGGGATTGGAAACACCATATATTTT. As protein: CASSSEQGIGNTIYF.

The sample holds a few counts of this clonotype. V usage is TRBV24-1 and J usage is TRBJ2-5; D tentatively fits TRBD1 or TRBD2 (5 bases each). The CDR3 has 15 amino acids. Between the trimmed V and J ends, which lost 1 base and 5 bases, there was a span of 13 bases. Per germline, CDR1 KGHDR and CDR2 SFDVKD. The CDR3 reads CATSDFGTGRETQYF. Written as DNA, the CDR3 is TGTGCCACCAGTGATTTTGGCACGGGGCGGGAGACCCAGTACTTC.

This clonotype was counted only a few times. J is TRBJ2-1 and V is TRBV2; the D is unclear. In germline, CDR1 is SNHLY, CDR2 FYNNEI. The CDR3 totals 13 residues. Trimming cost V 6 bases and J 2 bases, with 8 bases left between them. The CDR3 sequence is CASRGSPYNEQFF. The CDR3 DNA follows: TGTGCCAGCAGGGGATCACCCTACAATGAGCAGTTCTTC.

The genes are TRBV5-1 and TRBJ1-5, with D possibly matching TRBD1 (5 bases). This CDR3 has 15 amino acids. CDR1 and CDR2 (germline): SGHRS, YFSETQ. V dropped 5 bases and J dropped 5 bases, with 17 bases sitting between them. The CDR3 spells CASRQVQGGHQPQHF. The CDR3 nucleotides are TGCGCCAGCAGACAGGTGCAGGGCGGTCATCAGCCCCAGCATTTT.

The chain has TRBV10-3 and TRBJ1-4, with a weak D call TRBD1 (5 bases). Looked up from germline, CDR1 is ENHRY and CDR2 is SYGVKD. Trimming cost V 3 bases and J 0 bases, with 8 bases left between them. This CDR3 is 15 amino acids long. CDR3 DNA: TGTGCCATCAGTGAACGACAGTCAACTAATGAAAAACTGTTTTTT. Residues: CAISERQSTNEKLFF.